This entry is about one T cell receptor (beta chain). The antigen it recognizes is unknown. The cohort consisted of some 670 healthy bone marrow donors. At the time of sampling, every cohort member was nominally healthy, though immune exposures that went unrecorded were likely present. The donor was CMV seropositive and belonged to the group of 250 to 300 seropositive cohort members. Each donor provided a peripheral blood sample, and peripheral blood mononuclear cells were used for TCR beta sequencing. The Qiagen DNeasy Blood Extraction Kit was used to extract genomic DNA from the blood cell samples. These data come from a study of cytomegalovirus exposure and HLA in healthy donors (dated by TCRdb to 2015 to 2018). Regarding the study in general: In an earlier analysis of fewer than 750 of the donors, less than 350 Gb of sequence data and 100 million or so unique TCR beta sequences from 150 million to 200 million T cells were reported. The study combined high-throughput TCR immunosequencing, statistical association of individual TCRs with disease status, and machine learning to predict cytomegalovirus infection status. Because of strong linkage in the cohort, four or five DR-DQ haplotypes were treated as single units for association and clustering. The later analysis used no new phenotypic data to find candidate immune exposures, relying instead on TCR beta sequences and their occurrence across donors. A separate validation cohort of about 110 different subjects was used in addition to the 666-subject first cohort. The T cell repertoires of under 700 subjects were profiled by immunosequencing and related to cytomegalovirus serostatus. The study aimed to test whether signatures of past pathogen exposure could be identified by cataloging public T cell receptors. Of the roughly 400 genotyped donors, 81% fell in the genetic ancestry cluster associated with self-reported Caucasian donors. Among around 400 genotyped donors of the cohort, an average of roughly 230,000 unique TCR beta nucleotide sequences was sequenced per donor, of which 15% to 20% were non-productive. An earlier analysis of 587 of the donors used high-throughput TCR beta sequencing to judge whether each TCR beta V gene segment behaved as functional or pseudogenic. Every repertoire in the discovery cohort had been generated on one and the same sequencing platform. Typing coverage varied by locus: roughly 629-630 donors for A, B, C, DRB1 and DQB1; roughly 510 for DQA1; about 590 for DPA1; 450 to 480 for DPB1. Both class I and class II loci were covered by HLA typing, at four-digit resolution. A later analysis re-analyzed previously published TCR beta repertoires from 666 donors and added high-resolution HLA genotyping to study TCR occurrence patterns. Donor age, sex, ethnicity and CMV serostatus were collected together with the repertoire data. A later genetic analysis used genome-wide SNP genotypes for about 55% of the 666 donors, treating that subset as a discovery cohort. About 330 gigabases of sequencing data and around 88 million unique TCR sequences made up an early release that covered approximately 700 HLA-typed donors.

At the junction V is shortened by 6 bases and J by 1 base, with 21 bases in between. The CDR3, from cysteine to phenylalanine, totals 17 residues. Of the read, only the CDR3 DNA is kept; its 51 bases are in frame from base 1. In the germline V gene (reference sequence), CDR1 corresponds to MNHEY and CDR2 to SMNVEV. What the study reported, not specific to this receptor: The study gave a list of 150 to 200 TCR beta chains associated with cytomegalovirus. The cohort was sequenced for TCR beta chains only, and without alpha or paired-chain data the features that could be detected were limited. In a later analysis, most CMV-associated TCR beta chains were found to appear HLA-restricted, with HLA associations seemingly driven largely by CMV exposure. A later genetic analysis associated a missense DCLRE1C variant with V-gene and J-gene trimming of TCR beta chains, and an independent cohort replicated the association. Specific HLA alleles were associated with 15,000 to 20,000 TCR beta sequences at a false discovery rate of 0.05 in a later analysis. Three of the identified cytomegalovirus-associated TCR beta chains were confirmed in vitro to be specific for cytomegalovirus antigens. Presence/absence analyses assumed roughly uniform sequencing depth across donors, an assumption that may not hold. A later analysis found that HLA-associated TCR beta chains were more clonally expanded and had lower generation probabilities than equally common non-associated chains. When HLA alleles, especially DR and DQ, strongly co-occurred, attributing TCR associations to individual alleles was difficult. Correlated functional status among segregating V segments might reflect linkage disequilibrium, but an unknown experimental factor could not be ruled out. A cluster of highly shared sequence variants was judged likely to represent a technical artifact of the sequencing pipeline. HLA typing was unavailable for some donors at each locus, so association tests used only the typed subset. A later analysis reported that several top co-occurrence clusters appeared linked to parvovirus B19, influenza, CMV and Epstein-Barr virus. In an earlier analysis of more than 500 of the donors, most TCR beta V segments appeared in productive rearrangements about 90% or about 30% of the time, broadly matching IMGT annotations. Some IMGT-functional V segments, including TRBV6-2 and TRBV6-3, could not be distinguished by the 87-base-pair reads and were therefore excluded. According to a later genetic analysis, donors in an Asian-associated ancestry cluster had fewer N-insertions in productive TCRs than the roughly 670-donor mean. Most TCR sequences were seen in very few donors, while some public TCRs were found in many individuals. CMV serostatus was the only immune exposure information available for the cohort. In a later analysis, TCR association rates were found to vary across HLA loci, with the most associated TCRs seen for DRB1 alleles and the fewest for HLA-C alleles. The authors suggested that the approach could potentially be extended to other disease states and immunological phenotypes. A further reported finding was that TCR beta sequences accurately predicted the HLA-A and HLA-B alleles for most subjects in the first cohort. The earlier analysis of nearly 600 of the donors excluded around 17 rarely observed V segments, including chromosome 9 orphons, because counts were too low. In both the original and validation cohorts, the classifier was reported to diagnose cytomegalovirus status with high specificity and sensitivity.

Library method: the immunoSEQ multiplex PCR assay. The multiplex PCR relied on a mix of 60 forward primers for TCR Vbeta segments and 13 reverse primers for TCR Jbeta segments. A multiplex PCR assay on genomic DNA amplified the CDR3 region of rearranged TCR beta genes. Amplified TCR beta libraries were sequenced as 87-base-pair reads on the Illumina HiSeq System. As for the original processing: In a later analysis, some 80 million unique TCR beta chains were counted across the roughly 670 repertoires, and around 10 million of these chains were shared by at least two donors. Raw reads were error-corrected and collapsed into unique sequences by a nearest-neighbor algorithm in which closely related sequences were merged to remove PCR and sequencing errors. Alignment of CDR3 sequences to IMGT reference sequences was used to assign V, D and J gene segments. Each retained sequence needed at least a six-nucleotide match to both a V gene segment and a J gene segment. Rearrangements were called productive when the CDR3 lacked stop codons and stayed in frame with V and J; all others were non-productive. Following IMGT convention, CDR3 was defined as the stretch from the second conserved V-encoded cysteine up to the conserved J-encoded phenylalanine. The earlier analysis of 550 to 650 of the donors excluded any sequence lacking an unambiguous match to a single V gene segment. In an earlier analysis of 587 of the donors, V segments were called functional above 56.7% productive rearrangements and were called segregating when the between-donor standard deviation exceeded 5%. A statistical classification framework was developed to diagnose cytomegalovirus status using the catalog of TCR beta chain sequences. A later analysis assigned V and J genes by comparing TCR nucleotide sequences with IMGT/GENE-DB human TR gene sequences. In a later analysis, CDR3 sequences and most-parsimonious VDJ recombination scenarios were assigned using the TCRdist pipeline. In a later analysis, each TCR beta chain was defined by its CDR3 amino acid sequence together with its V-gene family, and reads lacking a unique V-gene family were excluded. To address suspected cross-contamination and a sequencing artifact, a later analysis removed roughly 640 highly shared, low-generation-probability nucleotide sequences. In a later analysis, a clonal expansion index for each public chain was calculated from normalized within-repertoire ranks of inferred template counts. In a later analysis, generation probabilities were computed with a VDJ recombination model fitted to out-of-frame rearrangements, and the resulting probabilities were checked against IGoR. A later analysis scored TCR-TCR, TCR-HLA and TCR-CMV co-occurrence with hypergeometric tests, applying a repertoire-size bias correction to TCR pairs. A later analysis estimated false discovery rates by permuting HLA or CMV assignments 20 times. In a later analysis, co-occurring TCRs were grouped using DBSCAN, with TCRdist sequence similarity added in when clustering inside HLA-allele-positive subsets. Repertoires with fewer than 30,000 or more than 120,000 public chains, plus five repertoires with anomalous nucleotide sharing, were excluded from co-occurrence clustering. The table was pulled from immuneACCESS by TCRdb, which kept in-frame rearrangements only. Such tables lose some clones; where checked, under half of the loss comes from unresolved V genes, and the rest has no known cause. V, J and clone size reflect that table, while D and trimming were determined from the DNA. The table for this sample records about 100,000 clones. The ten largest clonotypes hold just over 5.5% of the sample.

This receptor was taken from a girl aged 10 to 17 in good health and CMV-seropositive. Recombination connected TRBV27 to TRBJ2-5; a tentative D call is TRBD1 (6 bases match). Sequencing was performed on PBMCs. The sequenced DNA: TGTGCCAGCAGAAGCATCCTGGGGGCCATACCCCAAGAGACCCAGTACTTC. Its amino acids are CASRSILGAIPQETQYF.